The 20 T cell receptor beta chains presented below share a single source sample, sequenced in a study of T cells in Graves' hyperthyroidism and ophthalmopathy. The CDR3 regions of TCR beta were amplified from RNA transcripts. First-round RT-PCR of the TCR CDR3 relied on the HTBI primer set. One entry per CDR3 protein results from TCRdb running MiXCR on the multiplex PCR reads. The sample carries under 300,000 distinct CDR3 sequences, less than 30% recorded once. Sample: blood. The source of these receptors is a man aged 35 to 55 with Graves' hyperthyroidism that later progressed to Graves' ophthalmopathy.

This clonotype was seen at least ten times. The CDR3 here is CASSRQYGYTF. CDR3 DNA sequence: TGTGCCAGCAGTAGACAGTATGGCTACACCTTC. The chain is built from TRBV2 and TRBJ1-2; TRBD1 is a possible D gene (5 bases). The CDR3 sequence is 11 residues long. V was shortened by 5 bases and J by 5 bases, with 6 bases between the two germline ends. CDR1 and CDR2 from the germline V gene are SNHLY and FYNNEI.

This chain uses TRBV20-1 with TRBJ1-1; D is possibly TRBD1 (6 bases). Trimming shortened V by 7 bases and J by 1 base, and 13 bases separated the two germline ends. The germline V gene has CDR1 DFQATT and CDR2 SNEGSKA (reference sequence). The CDR3 sequence is 13 residues long. In DNA form, the CDR3 reads TGCAGTGTTGTGCAGGGGACGAACACTGAAGCTTTCTTT. It translates to CSVVQGTNTEAFF.

The chain joins TRBV6-1 to TRBJ1-1, with D possibly TRBD1 on 5 matching bases. The V end was cut by 7 bases, the J end by 2 bases, with 14 bases between. Germline V gives CDR1 MNHNS, CDR2 SASEGT. This CDR3 spans 14 amino acids. The CDR3 is CASTRTGTNTEAFF. The CDR3 nucleotides are TGTGCCAGCACTCGAACCGGGACTAACACTGAAGCTTTCTTT.

There are many counts of this clonotype. The chain has TRBV20-1 and TRBJ1-5; tentative D call: TRBD1 (6 bases). The ends were cut back, 0 bases at V and 9 bases at J, with 12 bases in the middle. This CDR3 region has 13 residues. Germline V gene sequence: CDR1 DFQATT, CDR2 SNEGSKA (reference sequence). The CDR3 reads CSARDLGGRPQHF. The DNA of the CDR3 is TGCAGTGCTAGAGATCTGGGGGGCCGGCCCCAGCATTTT.

This clonotype was seen repeatedly, ten times or more. The CDR3 DNA follows: TGTGCCAGCAAGTTACTGGGCCCCTACGAGCAGTACTTC. Protein product: CASKLLGPYEQYF. The J gene is TRBJ2-7, the V gene TRBV28; D not resolved. The V gene's germline CDR1 is MDHEN and CDR2 SYDVKM. The CDR3 spans 13 residues. V was cut by 7 bases and J by 2 bases, with 12 bases left in between.

The CDR3 nucleotides read TGTGCCAGCAGCATGTCCAGGGGGGATCAGCCCCAGCATTTT. This gives the protein CASSMSRGDQPQHF. The rearrangement joins TRBV7-8 to TRBJ1-5; 7 positions match TRBD1. After removal of 5 bases from V and 5 bases from J, the junction contained 6 bases not matched to a gene. Germline CDR1 reads SGHVS; CDR2 reads FQNEAQ. The CDR3 extends over 14 amino acids.

This clonotype was observed many times. The chain combines TRBV2 with TRBJ2-2; weak D call: TRBD2 (5 bases). The germline CDR1 and CDR2 sequences are SNHLY and FYNNEI. V was clipped by 6 bases and J by 2 bases, with 13 bases between them. This CDR3 region has 15 residues. CDR3 DNA: TGTGCCAGCAGCGTGCGGGCAGGCAACACCGGGGAGCTGTTTTTT. Its translation is CASSVRAGNTGELFF.

This clonotype was picked up many times. This chain joins TRBV2 and TRBJ2-2, with D possibly matching TRBD2 (6 bases). Germline loops: CDR1 SNHLY, CDR2 FYNNEI. The CDR3 totals 13 residues. V gave up 7 bases and J gave up 3 bases, with 9 bases separating them. The CDR3 sequence: CASNWEDTGELFF. The CDR3 DNA sequence: TGTGCCAGCAATTGGGAGGACACCGGGGAGCTGTTTTTT. The full variable domain, its missing parts supplied by reference TRBV2 and TRBJ2-2, is EPEVTQTPSHQVTQMGQEVILRCVPISNHLYFYWYRQILGQKVEFLVSFYNNEISEKSEIFDDQFSVERPDGSNFTLKIRSTKLEDSAMYFCASNWEDTGELFFGEGSRLTVL.

This clonotype was counted many times. The chain uses TRBV6-2 or TRBV6-3 and TRBJ2-7; 11 bases fit TRBD2. The CDR3 consists of 13 residues. Germline V lookup: CDR1 MNHEY, CDR2 SVGEGT. After removal of 8 bases from V and 1 base from J, the junction contained 1 base not matched to a gene. The CDR3 region has the DNA TGTGCCAGCGTAGCGGGAGGGTCCTACGAGCAGTACTTC. Translation: CASVAGGSYEQYF.

This clonotype appeared many times. V and J are TRBV14 and TRBJ1-6; the D is unclear. V lost 2 bases and J lost 10, with 9 bases in between. Looked up from germline, CDR1 is SGHDN and CDR2 is FVKESK. The CDR3 length is 13 residues. This CDR3 is CASSQIVESPLHF. DNA of the CDR3: TGTGCCAGCAGCCAAATAGTGGAATCACCCCTCCACTTT.

This clonotype was seen many times. The chain carries TRBV7-6 and TRBJ1-1, with no clear D. Trimming pared 0 bases from V and 9 bases from J, leaving 5 bases between. Germline CDR1 is SGHVS and CDR2 is FNYEAQ. This CDR3 contains 11 residues. This CDR3 is CASSLAGKAFF. The CDR3 DNA is TGTGCCAGCAGCTTAGCGGGGAAAGCTTTCTTT.

The chain couples TRBV27 to TRBJ2-7, with 9 bases aligning to TRBD2. There are 14 residues in the CDR3. Germline V gives CDR1 MNHEY, CDR2 SMNVEV (reference sequence). The V and J ends lost 2 bases and 5 bases, in that order; junction bases with no gene match: 4. The CDR3 nucleotides are TGTGCCAGCAGTTTAAGCCTAGCGGGGAACGAGCAGTACTTC. Translating gives CASSLSLAGNEQYF.

The chain is built from TRBV20-1 and TRBJ2-7; 14 bases line up with TRBD2. V lost 2 bases and J lost 2; bases outside the gene matches: 8. In germline, CDR1 is DFQATT, CDR2 SNEGSKA (reference sequence). There are 17 residues in the CDR3. The CDR3 bases are TGCAGTGCTAGAAACTCGGGACTAGCGGGAGCGGCCTACGAGCAGTACTTC. This sequence encodes CSARNSGLAGAAYEQYF.

This sequence joins TRBV12-3 or TRBV12-4 and TRBJ1-2; no definite D call. This CDR3 contains 15 residues. V was trimmed by 6 bases and J by 2 bases, leaving 16 bases between them. In nucleotides, the CDR3 is TGTGCCAGCAGCTCGGCCCTGACGGTGAACTATGGCTACACCTTC. Translation: CASSSALTVNYGYTF.

The J gene is TRBJ1-2, the V gene TRBV28; D is unclear. The length of the CDR3 is 15 residues. V lost 8 bases and J 5 bases, leaving 21 bases between the germline ends. Germline CDR1 reads MDHEN; CDR2 reads SYDVKM. Here the CDR3 DNA reads TGTGCCAGCTCACCCCAAACGCGCGGCAGTTATGGCTACACCTTC. Translation gives CASSPQTRGSYGYTF.

This chain links TRBV6-5 with TRBJ2-7; 8 positions match TRBD2. Germline V gene lookup returns CDR1 MNHEY and CDR2 SVGAGI. After removal of 4 bases from V and 6 bases from J, the junction contained 8 bases not matched to a gene. The CDR3 runs 14 residues. This CDR3 reads CASSLRTSMGEQYF. The CDR3 bases are TGTGCCAGCAGTTTACGGACTAGCATGGGCGAGCAGTACTTC.

At least ten counts were recorded for this clonotype. The chain has TRBV12-3 or TRBV12-4 and TRBJ2-6; 7 positions agree with TRBD2. The CDR3 loop spans 18 amino acids. V was clipped by 1 base and J by 0 bases; unmatched bases: 6. CDR3 sequence (DNA): TGTGCCAGCAGTTTAGAGCGGGGAAGCCTCTCTGGGGCCAACGTCCTGACTTTC. Protein product: CASSLERGSLSGANVLTF.

This clonotype showed up many times. V is TRBV7-2 and J is TRBJ2-7; D is perhaps TRBD2 (6 bases). Germline lookup yields CDR1 SGHTA and CDR2 FQGNSA. Trimming took off 3 bases at V and 4 bases at J, with 16 bases between the two ends. The CDR3 runs to 15 residues. CDR3 sequence: CASSLGGGVAYEQYF. As DNA, the CDR3 is TGTGCCAGCAGCTTGGGGGGAGGCGTCGCGTACGAGCAGTACTTC.

The rearrangement joins TRBV12-3 or TRBV12-4 to TRBJ2-5, with D possibly being TRBD1 (5 bases). The CDR3 is 15 amino acids. V lost 6 bases, J lost 2 bases, and 16 bases lay in between. CDR3 in DNA: TGTGCCAGCAGCTCAAGACAGAAGCAACAAGAGACCCAGTACTTC. Its protein is CASSSRQKQQETQYF.

The chain carries TRBV6-2 or TRBV6-3 and TRBJ2-7; D gene unclear. The CDR3 extends over 11 amino acids. V lost 6 bases and J 6 bases, leaving 9 bases between the germline ends. The germline gives CDR1 MNHEY, CDR2 SVGEGT. CDR3 nucleotides: TGTGCCAGCAGCATCAGCAGCGAGCAGTACTTC. Its translation: CASSISSEQYF.